The 13 T cell receptor beta chains listed next were all sequenced from one sample in a study of somatic mutations in cytotoxic T cells in rheumatoid arthritis. TCRdb keeps only in-frame clones here, not all; method: immunoSEQ multiplex PCR. Seen here are about 6,400 clones, roughly 76% observed once, and the top ten hold around 38%. The sample consisted of CD8+ T cells sorted from blood. The receptors come from a woman aged 50 to 65 in good health.

In this sample, this clone turned up a few times. The rearrangement links TRBV6-5 to TRBJ1-1, with 9 bases matching TRBD1. The length of the CDR3 is 13 residues. V was pared by 6 bases and J by 5 bases, with 4 bases of the junction left unmatched. Germline lookup yields CDR1 MNHEY and CDR2 SVGAGI. This CDR3 is CASRQGARTEAFF. CDR3 DNA: TGTGCCAGCAGACAGGGGGCGCGGACTGAAGCTTTCTTT.

The chain links TRBV4-1 to TRBJ1-1, with D hard to call. The CDR3 has 12 amino acids. Germline V gene data show CDR1 as MGHRA and CDR2 as YSYEKL. Trimming took 5 bases from V and 0 from J, leaving 4 bases between them. CDR3 nucleotide sequence: TGCGCCAGCAGCTTTATGAACACTGAAGCTTTCTTT. Translated: CASSFMNTEAFF.

This clone was detected only a few times. The chain is built from TRBV27 and TRBJ2-6, with 7 bases lining up with TRBD1. The CDR3 runs 18 residues. J lost 4 bases, V lost 1 base, and 10 bases had no gene match. Germline CDR1 and CDR2: MNHEY and SMNVEV (reference sequence). CDR3 DNA: TGTGCCAGCAGTTTATGGGCAGGGGGTTCGGGGGGGGCCAACGTCCTGACTTTC. Residues: CASSLWAGGSGGANVLTF. Together with reference TRBV27 and TRBJ2-6, the CDR3 gives the full variable domain: EAQVTQNPRYLITVTGKKLTVTCSQNMNHEYMSWYRQDPGLGLRQIYYSMNVEVTDKGDVPEGYKVSRKEKRNFPLILESPSPNQTSLYFCASSLWAGGSGGANVLTFGAGSRLTVL.

The CDR3 region is CASSLEGGDTTYEQYF. In nucleotides, the CDR3 is TGTGCCAGCAGCTTAGAGGGGGGGGACACTACCTACGAGCAGTACTTC. The chain is built from TRBV7-4 and TRBJ2-7; TRBD2 might be the D (7 bases). CDR3 size: 16 residues. Between the trimmed V and J ends, which lost 1 base and 2 bases, there was a span of 15 bases. The germline V gene has CDR1 SGHVT and CDR2 SQSDAQ.

The chain carries TRBV27 and TRBJ2-7; D perhaps matches TRBD2 (6 bases). The length of the CDR3 is 11 residues. Germline-derived CDR1 and CDR2 are MNHEY and SMNVEV (reference sequence). The DNA for the CDR3 is TGTGCAGCGGGCGAACGATACGAGCAGTACTTC. Its translation is CAAGERYEQYF.

The V and J genes are TRBV7-6 and TRBJ1-2; 8 nucleotides line up with TRBD1. After removal of 4 bases from V and 8 bases from J, the junction contained 6 bases not matched to a gene. Germline V gene data show CDR1 as SGHVS and CDR2 as FNYEAQ. This CDR3 comprises 13 residues. Here the CDR3 DNA reads TGTGCCAGCAGCTCAGGGGGCTGGAGGGGCTACACCTTC. This translates into CASSSGGWRGYTF.

The V and J genes are TRBV11-3 and TRBJ1-1; TRBD1 matches 8 bases. Germline V gene lookup returns CDR1 SGHNT and CDR2 YENEEA. J was trimmed by 7 bases and V by 6 bases; bases with no gene match: 13. This CDR3 is built from 15 residues. In DNA form, the CDR3 reads TGTGCCAGCAGTACACCGCGGGACAGGTTCGGTGAAGCTTTCTTT. This gives the protein CASSTPRDRFGEAFF.

This chain joins TRBV6-6 and TRBJ2-3, with TRBD2 identical over 7 bases. The J segment lost 0 bases and the V segment lost 2 bases, leaving 5 bases of the junction unmatched. This CDR3 region has 16 residues. The germline V gene encodes CDR1 MNHNY and CDR2 SVGAGI (reference sequence). CDR3 in DNA: TGTGCCAGCAGTTACCCTCTAGCGGTGAGCACAGATACGCAGTATTTT. Its protein is CASSYPLAVSTDTQYF.

The chain links TRBV7-2 to TRBJ2-1, with 12 bases identical to TRBD1. The CDR3 consists of 14 residues. V was pared by 6 bases and J by 9 bases, with 6 bases of the junction left unmatched. Germline CDR1 and CDR2: SGHTA and FQGNSA. For the CDR3, the DNA is TGTGCCAGCAGGTCCGGGACAGGGGGCTTTGAGCAGTTCTTC. This gives the protein CASRSGTGGFEQFF.

The rearrangement joins TRBV6-1 to TRBJ2-5; D might be TRBD1 (5 bases). The CDR3 length is 13 residues. Germline V gene data show CDR1 as MNHNS and CDR2 as SASEGT. Trimming shortened V by 7 bases and J by 1 base, and 10 bases separated the two germline ends. The CDR3 is CASTTDSQETQYF. For the CDR3, the DNA is TGTGCCAGCACCACTGACAGCCAAGAGACCCAGTACTTC.

This clone was observed once. V gene TRBV18 combines with J gene TRBJ2-2, with 8 bases that match TRBD1. The CDR3 is made up of 17 amino acids. Germline V gene lookup returns CDR1 KGHSH and CDR2 LQKENI. The V gene end was trimmed by 6 bases and the J gene end by 1 base; junction bases not matched to a gene: 10. The CDR3 loop reads CASSPLPGTGNTGELFF. The CDR3 nucleotides read TGTGCCAGCTCCCCATTACCGGGGACAGGGAACACCGGGGAGCTGTTTTTT.

The V call is TRBV18, the J call TRBJ1-5; perhaps TRBD1 as D (5 bases). Germline loops: CDR1 KGHSH, CDR2 LQKENI. V was shortened by 6 bases and J by 7 bases, with 13 bases between the two germline ends. The CDR3 is 13 residues long. CDR3 residues: CASSSGIGQPQHF. CDR3 DNA sequence: TGTGCCAGCTCCTCAGGGATTGGACAGCCCCAGCATTTT.

CDR3 sequence (DNA): TGTGCCAGCAGTGTCCTAGCGGGGGAAGAAACCGGGGAGCTGTTTTTT. This encodes CASSVLAGEETGELFF. The rearrangement joins TRBV6-1 to TRBJ2-2, with 10 bases matching TRBD2. This CDR3 region has 16 residues. V gave up 4 bases and J gave up 5 bases; unmatched junction bases: 7. CDR1 and CDR2 (germline): MNHNS, SASEGT.